This T cell receptor beta chain was observed in a study of shared clonotypes between healthy human individuals. TCRdb's table, derived via immunoSEQ multiplex PCR, lists solely in-frame clones and lacks some. The table lists around 1.6 million clones, approximately 98% of them singletons. Germline V CDR1 and CDR2: SGHRS, YFSETQ. V lost 0 bases, J lost 7 bases, and 11 bases lay in between. The CDR3 covers 14 residues. Sequencing was carried out using naive CD4+ T cells sorted from blood. Subset meaning: CD45RA+ positively selected. This sequence was found in a man aged 25-45 years in good health. The genes are TRBV5-1 and TRBJ2-1, with D unresolved. The CDR3 region has the DNA TGCGCCAGCAGCTTGGACCAGAGATGGAATGAGCAGTTCTTC. Translating gives CASSLDQRWNEQFF.